This T cell receptor beta chain was retrieved from a study of blood T cell repertoires in COVID-19. At the level of the study: The samples span acute and convalescent COVID-19 from the United States, Italy and Spain. T cells, B-cell-depleted T cells, or PBMCs provided the cDNA or gDNA that served as material.

CDR3 length: 19 residues. Germline V gene lookup returns CDR1 SGHVS and CDR2 FQNEAQ. V gave up 6 bases and J gave up 0 bases; unmatched junction bases: 11. In the authors' methods: By means of reference gene primer amplification, nucleated cell counts were estimated. Clones were sequenced by immunoSEQ multiplex PCR, and TCRdb holds only the in-frame ones, with some missing. The V and J calls and the clone size are those of that table, but D and trimming were determined from the DNA. The sample yields tens of thousands of clones, 80% to 90% seen once. This clone has a handful of counts. The TCR was taken from a human donor with acute or convalescent COVID-19. The donor label of this sample is uncertain. The chain combines TRBV7-8 with TRBJ2-3; TRBD2 matches at 14 bases. Sequencing was performed on peripheral blood. The CDR3 bases are TGTGCCAGCAGACCAGGTCGACTAGCGGGGGGGCGAAGCACAGATACGCAGTATTTT. Translating it yields CASRPGRLAGGRSTDTQYF.